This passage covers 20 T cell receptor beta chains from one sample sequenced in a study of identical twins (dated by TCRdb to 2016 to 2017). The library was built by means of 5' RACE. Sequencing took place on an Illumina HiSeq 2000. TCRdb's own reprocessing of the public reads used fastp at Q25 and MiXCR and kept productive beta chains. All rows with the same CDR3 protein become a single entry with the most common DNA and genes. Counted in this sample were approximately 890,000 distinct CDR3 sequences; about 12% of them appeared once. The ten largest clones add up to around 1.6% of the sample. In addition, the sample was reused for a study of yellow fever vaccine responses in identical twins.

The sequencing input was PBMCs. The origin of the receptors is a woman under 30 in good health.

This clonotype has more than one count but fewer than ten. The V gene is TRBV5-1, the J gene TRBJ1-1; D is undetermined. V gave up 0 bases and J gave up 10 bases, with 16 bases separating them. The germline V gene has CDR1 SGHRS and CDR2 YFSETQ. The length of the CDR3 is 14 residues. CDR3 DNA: TGCGCCAGCAGCTTGGGGGAGTACGGAGGTGGAGCTTTCTTT. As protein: CASSLGEYGGGAFF.

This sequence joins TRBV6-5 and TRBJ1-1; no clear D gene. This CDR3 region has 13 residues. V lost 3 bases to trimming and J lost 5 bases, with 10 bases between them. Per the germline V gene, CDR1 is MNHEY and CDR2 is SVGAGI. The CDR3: CASSYEGGTEAFF. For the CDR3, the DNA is TGTGCCAGCAGTTATGAGGGAGGGACTGAAGCTTTCTTT.

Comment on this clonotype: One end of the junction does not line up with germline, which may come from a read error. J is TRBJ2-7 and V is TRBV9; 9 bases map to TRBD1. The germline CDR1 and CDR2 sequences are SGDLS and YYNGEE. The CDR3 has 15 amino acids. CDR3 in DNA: TGTGCCAGCTGCGTAGCCGGGACAGGGCCCTACGAGCAGTACTTC. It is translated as CASCVAGTGPYEQYF.

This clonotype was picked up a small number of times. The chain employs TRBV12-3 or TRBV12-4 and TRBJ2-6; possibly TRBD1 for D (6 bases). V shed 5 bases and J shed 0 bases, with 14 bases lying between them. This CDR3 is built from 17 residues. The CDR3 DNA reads TGTGCCAGCAGTCTAGGGGGAAGGGGCTCTGGGGCCAACGTCCTGACTTTC. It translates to CASSLGGRGSGANVLTF.

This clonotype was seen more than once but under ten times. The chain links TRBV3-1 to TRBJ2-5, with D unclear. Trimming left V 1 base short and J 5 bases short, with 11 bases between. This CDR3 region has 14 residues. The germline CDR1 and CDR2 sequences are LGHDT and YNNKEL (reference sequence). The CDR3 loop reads CASSQVVGDETQYF. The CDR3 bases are TGTGCCAGCAGCCAAGTCGTGGGCGACGAGACCCAGTACTTC.

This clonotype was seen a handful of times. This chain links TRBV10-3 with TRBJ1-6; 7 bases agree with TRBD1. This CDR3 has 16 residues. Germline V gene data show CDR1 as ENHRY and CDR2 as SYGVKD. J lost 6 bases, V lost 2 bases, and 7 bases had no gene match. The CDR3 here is CAISEQGTATNSPLHF. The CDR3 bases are TGTGCCATCAGTGAGCAAGGGACAGCGACTAATTCACCCCTCCACTTT.

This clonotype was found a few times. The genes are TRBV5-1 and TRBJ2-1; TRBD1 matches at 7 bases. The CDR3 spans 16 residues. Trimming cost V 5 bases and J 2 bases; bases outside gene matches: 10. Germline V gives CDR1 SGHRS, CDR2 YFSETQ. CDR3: CASRSRQGAPYNEQFF. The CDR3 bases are TGCGCCAGCAGATCAAGACAGGGAGCTCCCTACAATGAGCAGTTCTTC.

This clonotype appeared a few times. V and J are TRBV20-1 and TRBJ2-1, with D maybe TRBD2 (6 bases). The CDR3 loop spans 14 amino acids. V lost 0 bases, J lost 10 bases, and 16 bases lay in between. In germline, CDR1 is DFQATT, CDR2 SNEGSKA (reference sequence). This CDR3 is CSARDIHGSMEQFF. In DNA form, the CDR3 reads TGCAGTGCTAGAGATATTCACGGGAGTATGGAGCAGTTCTTC.

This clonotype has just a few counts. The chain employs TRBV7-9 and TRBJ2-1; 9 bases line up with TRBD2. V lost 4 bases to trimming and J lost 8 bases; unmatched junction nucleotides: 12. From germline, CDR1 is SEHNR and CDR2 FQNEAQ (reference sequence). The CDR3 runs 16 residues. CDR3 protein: CASSSLPAGGLDEQFF. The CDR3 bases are TGTGCCAGCAGCTCCCTCCCCGCGGGGGGGCTCGATGAGCAGTTCTTC.

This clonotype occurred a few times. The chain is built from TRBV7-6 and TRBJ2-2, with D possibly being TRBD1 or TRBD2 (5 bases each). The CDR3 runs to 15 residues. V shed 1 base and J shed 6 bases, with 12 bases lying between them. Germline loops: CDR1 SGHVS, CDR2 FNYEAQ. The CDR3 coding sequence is TGTGCCAGCAGCTTAGAGGGTGGGACCGCCGGGGAGCTGTTTTTT. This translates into CASSLEGGTAGELFF.

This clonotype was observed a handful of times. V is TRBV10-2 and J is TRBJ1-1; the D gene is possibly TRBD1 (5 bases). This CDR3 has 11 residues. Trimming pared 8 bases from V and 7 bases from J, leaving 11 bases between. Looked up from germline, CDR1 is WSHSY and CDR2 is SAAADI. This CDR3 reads CASLWGGEAFF. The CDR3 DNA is TGCGCCAGCCTTTGGGGGGGTGAAGCTTTCTTT.

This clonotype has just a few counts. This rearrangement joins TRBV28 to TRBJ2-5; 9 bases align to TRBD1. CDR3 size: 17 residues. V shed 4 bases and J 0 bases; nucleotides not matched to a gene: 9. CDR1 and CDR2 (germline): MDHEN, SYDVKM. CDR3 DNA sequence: TGTGCCAGCAGTTCCGCGGGACAGGGCCTACACCAAGAGACCCAGTACTTC. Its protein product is CASSSAGQGLHQETQYF.

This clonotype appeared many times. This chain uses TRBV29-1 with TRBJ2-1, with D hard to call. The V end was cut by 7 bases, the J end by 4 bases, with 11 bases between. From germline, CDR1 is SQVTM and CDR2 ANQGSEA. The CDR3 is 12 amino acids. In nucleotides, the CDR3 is TGCAGCGGTCTCGGACGGTACAATGAGCAGTTCTTC. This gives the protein CSGLGRYNEQFF.

The CDR3 reads CASSPTGWEQFF. The CDR3 region has the DNA TGTGCCAGCAGTCCTACAGGGTGGGAGCAGTTCTTC. The chain is built from TRBV2 and TRBJ2-1, with D tentatively TRBD1 (6 bases). This CDR3 has 12 amino acids. With 5 bases removed from V and 10 bases from J, the gap between germline ends came to 12 bases. From germline, CDR1 is SNHLY and CDR2 FYNNEI. Supplemented by reference TRBV2 and TRBJ2-1, the full variable domain reads EPEVTQTPSHQVTQMGQEVILRCVPISNHLYFYWYRQILGQKVEFLVSFYNNEISEKSEIFDDQFSVERPDGSNFTLKIRSTKLEDSAMYFCASSPTGWEQFFGPGTRLTVL.

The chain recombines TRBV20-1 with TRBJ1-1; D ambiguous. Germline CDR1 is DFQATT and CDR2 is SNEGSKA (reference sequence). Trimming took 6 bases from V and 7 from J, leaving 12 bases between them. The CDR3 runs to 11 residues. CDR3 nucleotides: TGCAGTGCCCCCGGCGGTTATGAAGCTTTCTTT. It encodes CSAPGGYEAFF.

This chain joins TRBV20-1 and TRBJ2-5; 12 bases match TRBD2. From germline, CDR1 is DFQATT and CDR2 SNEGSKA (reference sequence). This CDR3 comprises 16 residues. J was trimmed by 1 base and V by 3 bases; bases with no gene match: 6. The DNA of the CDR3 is TGCAGTGCTAGGCCCGGGACTAGCGGGCCCCAAGAGACCCAGTACTTC. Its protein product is CSARPGTSGPQETQYF.

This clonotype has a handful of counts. Here the CDR3 reads CATYKEPNTEAFF. CDR3 DNA sequence: TGTGCCACCTATAAGGAACCGAACACTGAAGCTTTCTTT. J is TRBJ1-1 and V is TRBV10-3; D remains unclear. The CDR3 runs to 13 residues. Germline-derived CDR1 and CDR2 are ENHRY and SYGVKD. Trimming removed 10 bases from V and 1 base from J, with 13 bases in between.

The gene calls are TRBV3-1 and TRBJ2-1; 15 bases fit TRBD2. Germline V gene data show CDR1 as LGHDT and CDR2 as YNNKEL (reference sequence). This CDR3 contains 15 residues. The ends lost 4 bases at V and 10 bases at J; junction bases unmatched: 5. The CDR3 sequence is CASSPGLAGGQEQFF. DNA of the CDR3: TGTGCCAGCAGCCCGGGACTAGCGGGAGGTCAGGAGCAGTTCTTC.

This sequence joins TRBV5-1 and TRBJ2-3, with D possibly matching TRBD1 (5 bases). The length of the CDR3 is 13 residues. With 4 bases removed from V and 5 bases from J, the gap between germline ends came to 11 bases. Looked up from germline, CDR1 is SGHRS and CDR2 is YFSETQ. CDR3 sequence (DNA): TGCGCCAGCAGCATCCAGGGTGGAGATACGCAGTATTTT. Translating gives CASSIQGGDTQYF. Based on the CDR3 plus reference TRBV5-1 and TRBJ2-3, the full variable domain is KAGVTQTPRYLIKTRGQQVTLSCSPISGHRSVSWYQQTPGQGLQFLFEYFSETQRNKGNFPGRFSGRQFSNSRSEMNVSTLELGDSALYLCASSIQGGDTQYFGPGTRLTVL.

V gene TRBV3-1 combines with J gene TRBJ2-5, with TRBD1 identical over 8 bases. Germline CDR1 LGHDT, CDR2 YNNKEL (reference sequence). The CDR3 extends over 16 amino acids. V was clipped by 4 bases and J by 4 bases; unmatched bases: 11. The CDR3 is CASSPLPGGFGETQYF. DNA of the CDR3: TGTGCCAGCAGCCCCCTCCCAGGGGGCTTCGGAGAGACCCAGTACTTC.